The text below deals with one TCR beta chain. The antigen is undetermined. Trimming pared 0 bases from V and 13 bases from J, leaving 13 bases between. The CDR3 loop spans 14 amino acids. Germline CDR1 is KGHSH and CDR2 is LQKENI. The data were taken from a study of cytomegalovirus exposure and HLA in healthy donors. Broader study findings: Sequencing likely caused a cluster of highly shared sequence variants. In an earlier analysis, most TCR beta V segments were productive about 87% or about 30% of the time. The authors later linked a missense DCLRE1C variant to TCR beta V- and J-gene trimming. Immune exposure information comprised only CMV serostatus.

Vbeta (60) and Jbeta (13) primers were used in the PCR. Method: immunoSEQ multiplex PCR; TCRdb's copy keeps in-frame clones and lacks some. The sample consists of 95,000 to 150,000 clones, over 65% of them appearing once. V and J are TRBV18 and TRBJ1-6; D remains ambiguous. The sample consisted of PBMCs. This receptor was taken from a woman in her 30s in good health and CMV-seropositive. CDR3 DNA sequence: TGTGCCAGCTCACCACCGTCAACAATTTTTCCCCTCCACTTT. Translation gives CASSPPSTIFPLHF.